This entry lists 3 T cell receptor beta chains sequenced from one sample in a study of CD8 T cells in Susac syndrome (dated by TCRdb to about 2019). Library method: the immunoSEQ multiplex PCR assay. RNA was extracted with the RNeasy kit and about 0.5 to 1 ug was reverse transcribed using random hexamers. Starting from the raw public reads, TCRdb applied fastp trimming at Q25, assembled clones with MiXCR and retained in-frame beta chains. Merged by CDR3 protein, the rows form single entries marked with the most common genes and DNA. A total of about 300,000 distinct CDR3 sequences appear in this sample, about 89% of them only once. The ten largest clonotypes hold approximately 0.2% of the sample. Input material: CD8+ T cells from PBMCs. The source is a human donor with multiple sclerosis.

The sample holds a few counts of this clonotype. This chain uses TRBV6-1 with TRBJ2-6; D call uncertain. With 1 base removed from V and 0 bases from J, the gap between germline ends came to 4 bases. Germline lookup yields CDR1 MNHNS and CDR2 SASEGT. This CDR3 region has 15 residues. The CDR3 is CASSEGDSGANVLTF. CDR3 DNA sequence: TGTGCCAGCAGTGAAGGGGACTCTGGGGCCAACGTCCTGACTTTC.

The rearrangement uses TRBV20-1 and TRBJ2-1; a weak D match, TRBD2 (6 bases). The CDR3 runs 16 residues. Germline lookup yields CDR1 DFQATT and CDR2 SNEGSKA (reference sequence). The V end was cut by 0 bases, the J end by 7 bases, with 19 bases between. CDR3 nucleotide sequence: TGCAGTGCTAGAGACCCTCGGTTCGGGAGTCTTAATGAGCAGTTCTTC. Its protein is CSARDPRFGSLNEQFF.

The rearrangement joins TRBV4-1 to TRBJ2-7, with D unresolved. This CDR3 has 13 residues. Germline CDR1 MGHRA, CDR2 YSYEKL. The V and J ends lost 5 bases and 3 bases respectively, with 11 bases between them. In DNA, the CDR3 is TGCGCCAGCAGCTCTACCGACGGCTACGAGCAGTACTTC. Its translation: CASSSTDGYEQYF.